These T cell receptor beta chains were read from a single sample in a study of PD-L1 blockade in urothelial cancer. The protocol was immunoSEQ multiplex PCR, while the TCRdb copy is restricted to in-frame clones and leaves out a portion. The table has around 110,000 clones, 80% to 90% seen once. The sequences come from PBMCs, collected around atezolizumab (anti-PD-L1) treatment. These receptors came from a man in his 60s with urothelial cancer. Both conserved end residues are part of each CDR3. The D gene is left open where the match is weak. Clone sizes are given selectively: once, few, many, or a class where the clone is expanded.

TRBJ1-3 once TRBV13 . TGTGCCAGCAGCATATACAGGGTATCAGGAAACACCATATATTTT CASSIYRVSGNTIYF
TRBJ2-5 . TRBV6-5 . TGTGCCAGCAGTTTCGGAGGGCTTCAAGAGACCCAGTACTTC CASSFGGLQETQYF
TRBJ1-1 . TRBV11-2 . TGTGCCAGCAGCTTAAAGCGGAACACTGAAGCTTTCTTT CASSLKRNTEAFF
TRBJ2-3 . TRBV11-3 TRBD2 TGTGCCAGCAGCGGGGGACTGACTAGCGGTGCTCATACGCAGTATTTT CASSGGLTSGAHTQYF
TRBJ1-4 . TRBV7-9 TRBD1 TGTGCCAGCAGCTTAGAAACAGGGGGCGGCGAAAAACTGTTTTTT CASSLETGGGEKLFF
TRBJ2-7 . TRBV6-5 TRBD1 TGTGCCAGCAGTTCGGGGACAGGGGGCTACGAGCAGTACTTC CASSSGTGGYEQYF
TRBJ2-3 few TRBV7-9 . TGTGCCAGCAGCCCTCCGGGGGTACGGGCAGATACGCAGTATTTT CASSPPGVRADTQYF
TRBJ2-7 . TRBV19 TRBD1 TGTGCCAGTAGTGGACTCGGGACAGCCGGGGAGCAGTACTTC CASSGLGTAGEQYF
TRBJ2-1 . TRBV6-6 TRBD2 TGTGCCAGCAGTAAACTAGCGGGGAAACTCAATGAGCAGTTCTTC CASSKLAGKLNEQFF
TRBJ2-5 . TRBV5-1 TRBD2 TGCGCCAGCAGCTTGGAACGGGGGGTAGAGACCCAGTACTTC CASSLERGVETQYF
TRBJ2-2 . TRBV5-4 TRBD2 TGTGCCAGCAGCTTGGGAGTAGCGGGGACCTTATTCACCGGGGAGCTGTTTTTT CASSLGVAGTLFTGELFF
TRBJ2-1 . TRBV7-3 TRBD2 TGTGCCAGCAGCTTGACTAGCGGGAGACTGGATGAGCAGTTCTTC CASSLTSGRLDEQFF